Presented here are 29 T cell receptor beta chains from one specimen sequenced in a study of T cells in Graves' hyperthyroidism and ophthalmopathy. The CDR3 regions of TCR beta were amplified from RNA transcripts. HTBI primers were used for first-round RT-PCR of the TCR CDR3. One entry per CDR3 protein results from TCRdb running MiXCR on the multiplex PCR reads. This sample has 270,000 or so distinct CDR3 sequences, with 13% to 15% found just once. Sequenced sample: blood. These receptors were obtained from a woman in her 50s with Graves' hyperthyroidism that later progressed to Graves' ophthalmopathy.

This clonotype occurred many times. The V gene is TRBV6-6, the J gene TRBJ1-1, with a possible D match to TRBD1 (5 bases). V dropped 2 bases and J dropped 0 bases, with 7 bases sitting between them. This CDR3 is 14 amino acids long. Per germline, CDR1 MNHNY and CDR2 SVGAGI (reference sequence). The CDR3 bases are TGTGCCAGCAGTTACGAGGGGATGAACACTGAAGCTTTCTTT. Translating gives CASSYEGMNTEAFF.

This clonotype was recorded at least ten times. The rearrangement links TRBV4-2 to TRBJ2-2; D possibly corresponds to TRBD1 (7 bases). Trimming shortened V by 1 base and J by 3 bases, and 12 bases separated the two germline ends. This CDR3 contains 16 residues. CDR1 LGHNA and CDR2 YNFKEQ come from the germline V gene. The chain's CDR3 is CASSQGQGEDTGELFF. The CDR3 region has the DNA TGTGCCAGCAGCCAAGGGCAGGGGGAGGACACCGGGGAGCTGTTTTTT.

This clonotype was counted at least ten times. The chain joins TRBV30 to TRBJ2-7; perhaps D is TRBD1 or TRBD2 (5 bases each). Trimming took 2 bases from V and 6 from J, leaving 17 bases between them. The CDR3 is 14 amino acids. Per the germline V gene, CDR1 is GTSNPN and CDR2 is SVGIG (reference sequence). CDR3 amino acids: CAWSFRGPLGEQYF. As DNA, the CDR3 is TGTGCCTGGAGTTTCCGGGGCCCCCTCGGCGAGCAGTACTTC.

At least ten counts were recorded for this clonotype. The chain is built from TRBV5-1 and TRBJ2-1; unclear D gene. Trimming removed 5 bases at V and 3 bases at J, with 18 bases between. From germline, CDR1 is SGHRS and CDR2 YFSETQ. The CDR3 sequence is 16 residues long. Here the CDR3 DNA reads TGCGCCAGCAGATCCCCGGGCCGCCCGGGCTACAATGAGCAGTTCTTC. Translating gives CASRSPGRPGYNEQFF.

Comments on this clonotype: Mismatch with germline at one junction end may stem from a read error. The V and J genes are TRBV7-9 and TRBJ2-3, with D perhaps being TRBD1 or TRBD2 (5 bases each). Germline V gene data show CDR1 as SEHNR and CDR2 as FQNEAQ (reference sequence). The CDR3 consists of 15 residues. CDR3 residues: CASSLLRGGQDAQYF. The CDR3 DNA reads as TGTGCCAGCAGTCTTCTGAGGGGCGGGCAAGATGCGCAGTATTTT. Drawing the rest from reference TRBV7-9 and TRBJ2-3, the complete variable domain is DTGVSQNPRHKITKRGQNVTFRCDPISEHNRLYWYRQTLGQGPEFLTYFQNEAQLEKSRLLSDRFSAERPKGSFSTLEIQRTEQGDSAMYLCASSLLRGGQDAQYFGPGTRLTVL.

The chain links TRBV19 to TRBJ1-5; 11 bases map to TRBD1. The CDR3 spans 16 residues. Per the germline V gene, CDR1 is LNHDA and CDR2 is SQIVND (reference sequence). After removal of 8 bases from V and 6 bases from J, the junction contained 12 bases not matched to a gene. The CDR3 loop is CASHRFGQGAFQPQHF. The CDR3 DNA sequence: TGTGCCAGTCATCGTTTCGGACAGGGGGCTTTTCAGCCCCAGCATTTT.

This clonotype was recorded at least ten times. V usage is TRBV3-1 and J usage is TRBJ1-2; D might be TRBD1 (5 bases). The CDR3 loop spans 17 amino acids. The ends were cut back, 1 base at V and 4 bases at J, with 19 bases in the middle. Germline V lookup: CDR1 LGHDT, CDR2 YNNKEL (reference sequence). The CDR3 is CASSQGGGTGRLYGYTF. The CDR3 bases are TGTGCCAGCAGCCAAGGTGGTGGAACGGGACGGCTCTATGGCTACACCTTC.

This clonotype was seen many times. The J gene is TRBJ1-6, the V gene TRBV3-1; TRBD1 is a possible D gene (6 bases). Germline V gene data show CDR1 as LGHDT and CDR2 as YNNKEL (reference sequence). The CDR3 covers 16 residues. V shed 2 bases and J shed 10 bases, with 18 bases lying between them. This CDR3 reads CASSQRVPGGGSPLHF. The CDR3 nucleotides are TGTGCCAGCAGCCAACGGGTCCCAGGCGGGGGCTCACCCCTCCACTTT.

This clonotype appeared many times. This rearrangement joins TRBV2 to TRBJ1-4; no firm D call. V gave up 6 bases and J gave up 6 bases, with 14 bases separating them. The germline V gene has CDR1 SNHLY and CDR2 FYNNEI. This CDR3 is 14 amino acids long. This CDR3 reads CASSVQSFDEKLFF. In DNA form, the CDR3 reads TGTGCCAGCAGCGTCCAGTCGTTCGATGAAAAACTGTTTTTT.

This clonotype came up a few times. The V and J genes are TRBV7-6 and TRBJ2-1; 7 nucleotides agree with TRBD2. The CDR3 loop spans 14 amino acids. Germline lookup yields CDR1 SGHVS and CDR2 FNYEAQ. With 5 bases clipped from V and 3 bases from J, the junction kept 4 bases outside the gene matches. DNA of the CDR3: TGTGCCAGCAGCCCCCGCGGGAGCTACAATGAGCAGTTCTTC. It yields the protein CASSPRGSYNEQFF.

This clonotype turned up a few times. The rearrangement uses TRBV9 and TRBJ2-3; D ambiguous. There are 14 residues in the CDR3. From germline, CDR1 is SGDLS and CDR2 YYNGEE. Between the trimmed V and J ends, which lost 2 bases and 0 bases, there was a span of 7 bases. CDR3 nucleotides: TGTGCCAGCAGCGTTGGAAGTAGCACAGATACGCAGTATTTT. Its protein is CASSVGSSTDTQYF.

This chain joins TRBV28 and TRBJ1-5, with a tentative D call TRBD1 (5 bases). Germline CDR1 is MDHEN and CDR2 is SYDVKM. The CDR3 runs 16 residues. Trimming shortened V by 6 bases and J by 3 bases, and 18 bases separated the two germline ends. The CDR3 here is CASSSGTSFPNQPQHF. CDR3 bases: TGTGCCAGCAGCTCCGGGACCTCCTTCCCCAATCAGCCCCAGCATTTT. Based on the CDR3 plus reference TRBV28 and TRBJ1-5, the full variable domain is DVKVTQSSRYLVKRTGEKVFLECVQDMDHENMFWYRQDPGLGLRLIYFSYDVKMKEKGDIPEGYSVSREKKERFSLILESASTNQTSMYLCASSSGTSFPNQPQHFGDGTRLSIL.

The table lists this clonotype with many counts. The rearrangement uses TRBV2 and TRBJ2-7; D tentatively fits TRBD1 or TRBD2 (5 bases each). CDR1 is SNHLY, CDR2 FYNNEI, per germline. Trimming took 6 bases from V and 3 from J, leaving 24 bases between them. This CDR3 is 17 amino acids long. The CDR3 DNA reads TGTGCCAGCAGGGATGACGGGACGGACGACCATTTCTACGAGCAGTACTTC. Translated, it gives CASRDDGTDDHFYEQYF.

Details on this clonotype: One junction end disagrees with the germline gene, perhaps due to a read error. The rearrangement links TRBV13 to TRBJ2-7; the D gene is possibly TRBD1 (6 bases). This CDR3 region has 13 residues. Germline loops: CDR1 PRHDT, CDR2 FYEKMQ (reference sequence). The CDR3 loop is CASTETGDYEKYF. The DNA of the CDR3 is TGTGCCAGCACCGAGACAGGAGACTACGAGAAGTACTTC.

This clonotype appeared many times. This chain connects TRBV11-2 to TRBJ2-1; 8 bases line up with TRBD1. Trimming removed 1 base from V and 0 bases from J; junction bases left unmatched: 2. CDR1 and CDR2 from the germline V gene are SGHAT and FQNNGV. The CDR3 totals 16 residues. CDR3 nucleotide sequence: TGTGCCAGCAGCTTAGGGGGACAGGCCTCCTACAATGAGCAGTTCTTC. This sequence encodes CASSLGGQASYNEQFF.

This clonotype was seen many times. The chain couples TRBV9 to TRBJ2-7; no clear D gene. V was pared by 4 bases and J by 3 bases, with 14 bases between. Germline V gene lookup returns CDR1 SGDLS and CDR2 YYNGEE. The CDR3 has 14 amino acids. The CDR3: CASSPRHGSYEQYF. CDR3 in DNA: TGTGCCAGCAGCCCCCGACATGGCAGCTACGAGCAGTACTTC.

The V gene is TRBV6-1, the J gene TRBJ2-3; 16 bases are shared with TRBD2. CDR3 length: 15 residues. After removal of 5 bases from V and 8 bases from J, the junction contained 4 bases not matched to a gene. CDR1 is MNHNS and CDR2 is SASEGT in the germline V gene. Here the CDR3 DNA reads TGTGCCAGCAGTTCCGGGACTAGCGGGGGGGCTACGCAGTATTTT. This gives the protein CASSSGTSGGATQYF.

This clonotype occurred a few times. The chain uses TRBV19 and TRBJ2-7; 7 bases are shared with TRBD1. J lost 1 base, V lost 5 bases, and 11 bases had no gene match. The CDR3 has 16 amino acids. CDR1 and CDR2 from the germline V gene are LNHDA and SQIVND (reference sequence). The CDR3 DNA sequence: TGTGCCAGTAGTCCCCGCACCGGGACAGTTTCCTACGAGCAGTACTTC. This sequence encodes CASSPRTGTVSYEQYF.

This clonotype occurred many times. The CDR3: CAWKITPNEQFF. CDR3 bases: TGTGCCTGGAAAATAACGCCCAATGAGCAGTTCTTC. V and J are TRBV30 and TRBJ2-1, with D unclear. This CDR3 comprises 12 residues. CDR1 and CDR2 from the germline V gene are GTSNPN and SVGIG (reference sequence). V was shortened by 4 bases and J by 6 bases, with 10 bases between the two germline ends. Supplemented by reference TRBV30 and TRBJ2-1, the full variable domain reads SQTIHQWPATLVQPVGSPLSLECTVEGTSNPNLYWYRQAAGRGLQLLFYSVGIGQISSEVPQNLSASRPQDRQFILSSKKLLLSDSGFYLCAWKITPNEQFFGPGTRLTVL.

In its sample, this clonotype was seen many times. The rearrangement links TRBV5-1 to TRBJ2-1; 7 nucleotides match TRBD1. Trimming removed 3 bases from V and 5 bases from J; junction bases left unmatched: 5. Germline lookup yields CDR1 SGHRS and CDR2 YFSETQ. The length of the CDR3 is 14 residues. CDR3 residues: CASSWDSLNNEQFF. CDR3 sequence (DNA): TGCGCCAGCAGCTGGGACAGCTTAAACAATGAGCAGTTCTTC. The entire variable domain, with the rest obtained from reference TRBV5-1 and TRBJ2-1, is as follows: KAGVTQTPRYLIKTRGQQVTLSCSPISGHRSVSWYQQTPGQGLQFLFEYFSETQRNKGNFPGRFSGRQFSNSRSEMNVSTLELGDSALYLCASSWDSLNNEQFFGPGTRLTVL.

In this sample, this clonotype turned up many times. The V and J genes are TRBV28 and TRBJ1-1; no reliable D call. V lost 5 bases and J 4 bases, leaving 23 bases between the germline ends. CDR1 MDHEN and CDR2 SYDVKM come from the germline V gene. The CDR3 sequence is 17 residues long. As DNA, the CDR3 is TGTGCCAGCAGTCCGACCTCCACCTACCCGGGGAGCACTGAAGCTTTCTTT. This sequence encodes CASSPTSTYPGSTEAFF.

As regards this clonotype: A read error is possible here, since a much larger clone lies one base away. The V call is TRBV20-1, the J call TRBJ2-5; 12 bases fit TRBD2. The CDR3 is 14 residues long. Germline CDR1 reads DFQATT; CDR2 reads SNEGSKA (reference sequence). The CDR3 loop is CSAPSGREQETQHF. The CDR3 DNA reads as TGCAGTGCTCCTAGCGGGAGGGAACAAGAGACCCAGCACTTC.

This clonotype was seen many times. The rearrangement uses TRBV12-3 or TRBV12-4 and TRBJ2-1; D gene uncertain. This CDR3 has 20 amino acids. V lost 5 bases and J lost 4, with 30 bases in between. The CDR3 nucleotides are TGTGCCAGCAGTCCGGCCGCCCCCGTCGTTGGCGGCCACGCTTACAATGAGCAGTTCTTC. Protein product: CASSPAAPVVGGHAYNEQFF.

The sample holds a few counts of this clonotype. The chain combines TRBV2 with TRBJ1-3; possible D gene TRBD1, 6 bases. Germline V lookup: CDR1 SNHLY, CDR2 FYNNEI. The V gene lost 2 bases and the J gene lost 0 bases, with 14 bases spanning the gap. CDR3 length: 17 residues. The CDR3 DNA reads as TGTGCCAGCAGTGAAAGGAGGACAGTGGCCTCTGGAAACACCATATATTTT. Protein product: CASSERRTVASGNTIYF.

This chain links TRBV12-3 or TRBV12-4 with TRBJ1-2; 9 bases are shared with TRBD1. The CDR3 has 14 residues. V dropped 2 bases and J dropped 7; count of bases not matched to a gene: 5. This chain's CDR3 is CASSLKQGAIGYTF. For the CDR3, the DNA is TGTGCCAGCAGTTTAAAACAGGGGGCGATTGGCTACACCTTC.

This clonotype was detected ten times or more. The chain has TRBV10-1 and TRBJ1-1; no reliable D call. Per the germline V gene, CDR1 is WNHNN and CDR2 is SYGVQD (reference sequence). Between the trimmed V and J ends, which lost 6 bases and 1 base, there was a span of 9 bases. This CDR3 is 13 amino acids long. The CDR3 loop is CASRGIGNTEAFF. CDR3 coding DNA: TGCGCCAGCAGGGGGATAGGGAACACTGAAGCTTTCTTT.

This rearrangement joins TRBV12-5 to TRBJ2-1; D not certain. V gave up 5 bases and J gave up 8 bases, with 13 bases separating them. CDR3 length: 13 amino acids. Germline CDR1 and CDR2: LGHNT and FRNRAP. In DNA, the CDR3 is TGTGCTAGTGGTGTGGGTGGGATCGATGAGCAGTTCTTC. Its translation is CASGVGGIDEQFF. The whole variable domain, filled in from reference TRBV12-5 and TRBJ2-1, reads DARVTQTPRHKVTEMGQEVTMRCQPILGHNTVFWYRQTMMQGLELLAYFRNRAPLDDSGMPKDRFSAEMPDATLATLKIQPSEPRDSAVYFCASGVGGIDEQFFGPGTRLTVL.

The table lists this clonotype with a few counts. The chain joins TRBV5-1 to TRBJ2-2, with 9 bases matching TRBD1. This CDR3 region has 16 residues. Trimming at V came to 1 base and at J to 1 base, leaving 2 bases not matched to a gene. Germline lookup yields CDR1 SGHRS and CDR2 YFSETQ. As DNA, the CDR3 is TGCGCCAGCAGCTTGCAGGGACAGGGGAACACCGGGGAGCTGTTTTTT. Protein: CASSLQGQGNTGELFF.

The rearrangement links TRBV11-2 to TRBJ2-1; possible D gene TRBD2, 5 bases. The CDR3 contains 17 residues. Germline V lookup: CDR1 SGHAT, CDR2 FQNNGV. Between the trimmed V and J ends, which lost 5 bases and 0 bases, there was a span of 17 bases. The CDR3 protein is CASSAKRMGRSYNEQFF. The DNA for the CDR3 is TGTGCCAGCAGCGCCAAGCGGATGGGCCGCTCCTACAATGAGCAGTTCTTC.